The clone carrying this T cell receptor (beta chain) came up a few times. Its antigen is currently unknown. CDR1 DFQATT and CDR2 SNEGSKA come from the germline V gene (reference sequence). The V end was cut by 2 bases, the J end by 1 base, with 14 bases between. This CDR3 spans 15 amino acids. The sample comes from a study of vaccination and CD4 T cells after COVID-19. Background on the study: For post-vaccine samples, collection took place a median around 72 days after dose two, ranging from 14 to 241. Study-wide points: Convalescent patients had 304 of 307 vaccine-specific clones showing spike mono-reactivity.

Time point described: late sampling 161 to 241 days after vaccination in a few convalescent patients. Treatment noted: approximately nine-day PBMC culture with coronavirus spike peptide pools or control peptides (ViraFEST assay). Wells that each held about 2 million PBMCs were cultured with 9.5 to 10 IU/ml IL-2 and approximately 9 ug/ml peptide pools. An Oncomine TCR Beta short-read assay was used to sequence the DNA from cultured CD4+ T cells. Investigators isolated genomic DNA from cultured CD4+ T cells. TCRdb ran MiXCR on the PCR reads and lists one entry per CDR3 protein. The sample yields 20,000 to 25,000 distinct CDR3 sequences, about 35% seen once.

This receptor was obtained from a human donor who had recovered from COVID-19. The chain joins TRBV20-1 to TRBJ1-1, with no clear D. Material: CD4+ T cells from blood, cultured in vitro, obtained about 7 months after SARS-CoV-2 vaccination. CDR3 sequence reads: CSARSTLRANTEAFF. The DNA of the CDR3 is TGCAGTGCTAGATCCACTTTGAGGGCGAACACTGAAGCTTTCTTT.